The 20 T cell receptor beta chains given below trace back to one sample, sequenced in a study of T-cell memory formation after mild COVID-19. TCRdb analysed the 5' RACE reads with MiXCR anew, one entry per CDR3 protein. Of fewer than 650,000 distinct CDR3 sequences in the sample, roughly 17% were seen once. The sample consisted of PBMCs or a T cell subset sorted from them (not recorded which). The receptors stem from an adult woman who had mild COVID-19 (a few samples of this study predate the infection). Cell type and time point are not known.

The rearrangement joins TRBV7-9 to TRBJ1-6; D is perhaps TRBD1 (6 bases). Trimming left V 4 bases short and J 10 bases short, with 14 bases between. The CDR3 sequence is 14 residues long. Germline CDR1 is SEHNR and CDR2 is FQNEAQ (reference sequence). The chain's CDR3 is CASSSRDRQSPLHF. CDR3 nucleotide sequence: TGTGCCAGCAGCTCCAGAGACAGGCAGTCACCCCTCCACTTT.

This clonotype was picked up a small number of times. The chain uses TRBV4-3 and TRBJ2-7; the D gene is possibly TRBD2 (7 bases). This CDR3 is built from 14 residues. In germline, CDR1 is LGHNA, CDR2 YSLEER. Between the trimmed V and J ends, which lost 2 bases and 6 bases, there was a span of 14 bases. This chain's CDR3 is CASSQWGGQGEQYF. CDR3 DNA: TGCGCCAGCAGCCAATGGGGGGGGCAAGGCGAGCAGTACTTC.

Only a few counts were recorded for this clonotype. The chain is built from TRBV20-1 and TRBJ1-6, with TRBD1 matching over 9 bases. Germline V gene sequence: CDR1 DFQATT, CDR2 SNEGSKA (reference sequence). The CDR3 contains 14 residues. Unmatched junction bases numbered 8, after V lost 6 bases and J lost 8 bases. The CDR3 DNA reads TGCAGTGCCGGGACAGGGCCAGGGGATTCACCCCTCCACTTT. Protein product: CSAGTGPGDSPLHF.

This chain connects TRBV7-8 to TRBJ2-2, with a possible D match to TRBD2 (7 bases). Trimming left V 5 bases short and J 8 bases short, with 18 bases between. Germline V gene data show CDR1 as SGHVS and CDR2 as FQNEAQ. The CDR3 length is 15 residues. In nucleotides, the CDR3 is TGTGCCAGCAGCCTTATCCCAGGGGAGGGAGGGGAGCTGTTTTTT. It codes for CASSLIPGEGGELFF.

V gene TRBV6-1 combines with J gene TRBJ1-2; D possibly corresponds to TRBD1 (5 bases). From germline, CDR1 is MNHNS and CDR2 SASEGT. V was clipped by 3 bases and J by 3 bases, with 8 bases between them. This CDR3 contains 13 residues. CDR3 region: CASSEGLYYGYTF. The CDR3 DNA follows: TGTGCCAGCAGTGAGGGACTTTACTATGGCTACACCTTC.

The chain recombines TRBV7-2 with TRBJ1-1; no clear D. From germline, CDR1 is SGHTA and CDR2 FQGNSA. The CDR3 extends over 15 amino acids. Trimming removed 2 bases from V and 3 bases from J, with 13 bases in between. CDR3 loop: CASSLYQVGDTEAFF. CDR3 DNA: TGTGCCAGCAGCTTATACCAGGTCGGTGACACTGAAGCTTTCTTT.

This clonotype was picked up a small number of times. The rearrangement uses TRBV5-1 and TRBJ2-5, with 7 positions matching TRBD2. V gave up 4 bases and J gave up 0 bases; unmatched junction bases: 9. The CDR3 has 16 residues. Per germline, CDR1 SGHRS and CDR2 YFSETQ. The CDR3 here is CASSQRGERHQETQYF. The CDR3 bases are TGCGCCAGCAGCCAACGGGGGGAGAGGCACCAAGAGACCCAGTACTTC.

This clonotype was detected a few times. The chain employs TRBV10-3 and TRBJ1-6; D uncertain. Germline V gene sequence: CDR1 ENHRY, CDR2 SYGVKD. The CDR3 extends over 14 amino acids. V lost 6 bases to trimming and J lost 5 bases, with 11 bases between them. CDR3 region: CAISPDVDNSPLHF. Here the CDR3 DNA reads TGTGCCATCAGCCCCGACGTAGATAATTCACCCCTCCACTTT.

In this sample, this clonotype turned up a few times. This chain joins TRBV5-4 and TRBJ1-6; D is perhaps TRBD1 (5 bases). V was trimmed by 4 bases and J by 12 bases, leaving 17 bases between them. The CDR3 is made up of 14 amino acids. Germline CDR1 SGHNT, CDR2 YYREEE (reference sequence). In DNA form, the CDR3 reads TGTGCCAGCAGCGCCCCCGGGACGAGGGTACCCCTCCACTTT. Translating gives CASSAPGTRVPLHF. Full variable domain (remainder filled in from reference TRBV5-4 and TRBJ1-6): ETGVTQSPTHLIKTRGQQVTLRCSSQSGHNTVSWYQQALGQGPQFIFQYYREEENGRGNFPPRFSGLQFPNYSSELNVNALELDDSALYLCASSAPGTRVPLHFGNGTRLTVT.

This clonotype has more than one count but fewer than ten. V gene TRBV12-3 or TRBV12-4 combines with J gene TRBJ1-3, with no clear D. This CDR3 region has 15 residues. The V end was cut by 6 bases, the J end by 0 bases, with 12 bases between. This chain's CDR3 is CASRPTEFSGNTIYF. Written as DNA, the CDR3 is TGTGCCAGCAGGCCTACAGAATTCTCTGGAAACACCATATATTTT.

The chain recombines TRBV5-1 with TRBJ2-5; 8 nucleotides agree with TRBD2. The CDR3 has 15 residues. Germline V gives CDR1 SGHRS, CDR2 YFSETQ. J gave up 2 bases and V 7 bases, and 10 bases lay outside the gene matches. The CDR3 sequence is CASSRTSLGQETQYF. CDR3 bases: TGCGCCAGCTCCCGGACTAGCTTGGGACAAGAGACCCAGTACTTC.

This clonotype was seen ten or more times. The chain recombines TRBV12-3 or TRBV12-4 with TRBJ1-2; a weak D match, TRBD1 (6 bases). V was cut by 5 bases and J by 10 bases, with 17 bases left in between. The CDR3 extends over 13 amino acids. The CDR3 bases are TGTGCCAGCAGTACCGGGACAACGAGACCCTACACCTTC. This gives the protein CASSTGTTRPYTF.

The chain couples TRBV4-1 to TRBJ1-3, with 9 positions matching TRBD1. Germline lookup yields CDR1 MGHRA and CDR2 YSYEKL. The CDR3 extends over 14 amino acids. Trimming cost V 4 bases and J 4 bases; bases outside gene matches: 2. CDR3 loop: CASSRDREGNTIYF. CDR3 coding DNA: TGCGCCAGCAGCCGGGACAGGGAGGGAAACACCATATATTTT.

This clonotype was detected ten times or more. The chain employs TRBV14 and TRBJ2-7; 9 nucleotides agree with TRBD2. The V and J ends lost 0 bases and 1 base, in that order; junction bases with no gene match: 1. The CDR3 sequence is 15 residues long. Germline V gene sequence: CDR1 SGHDN, CDR2 FVKESK. CDR3 coding DNA: TGTGCCAGCAGCCAAGATCTAGCGGGATCCTACGAGCAGTACTTC. Translating gives CASSQDLAGSYEQYF.

V is TRBV11-2 and J is TRBJ1-1; the D gene is possibly TRBD1 (6 bases). The V gene's germline CDR1 is SGHAT and CDR2 FQNNGV. Trimming took off 5 bases at V and 7 bases at J, with 11 bases between the two ends. The CDR3 is 12 residues long. DNA for the CDR3: TGTGCCAGCAGCGGGCAGGGGAGTGAAGCTTTCTTT. It encodes CASSGQGSEAFF.

This chain links TRBV9 with TRBJ2-5; tentatively, D is TRBD1 or TRBD2 (6 bases each). Germline V gene sequence: CDR1 SGDLS, CDR2 YYNGEE. Trimming shortened V by 7 bases and J by 2 bases, and 15 bases separated the two germline ends. The CDR3 length is 14 residues. In nucleotides, the CDR3 is TGTGCCAGCGGGGGGCAGAGGTTACAAGAGACCCAGTACTTC. Translating gives CASGGQRLQETQYF.

This clonotype was counted between two and nine times. This chain connects TRBV14 to TRBJ2-7; D possibly matches TRBD1 or TRBD2 (5 bases each). CDR3 length: 14 amino acids. Trimming pared 1 base from V and 5 bases from J, leaving 12 bases between. In germline, CDR1 is SGHDN, CDR2 FVKESK. CDR3 nucleotides: TGTGCCAGCAGCCAAGCTTGGTTGGGGGACGAGCAGTACTTC. It is translated as CASSQAWLGDEQYF.

This clonotype appeared a few times. The chain carries TRBV6-6 and TRBJ1-1; TRBD1 agrees at 9 bases. With 5 bases clipped from V and 4 bases from J, the junction kept 8 bases outside the gene matches. Germline CDR1 and CDR2: MNHNY and SVGAGI (reference sequence). This CDR3 is built from 15 residues. The CDR3 sequence: CASSTSGTGSTEAFF. The CDR3 DNA reads as TGTGCCAGCAGTACCTCCGGGACAGGGAGCACTGAAGCTTTCTTT.

This clonotype was seen only a few times. The CDR3 DNA is TGTGCCAGCAGCTTAGGTCTAGCGGGAGTCGCAGATACGCAGTATTTT. Protein product: CASSLGLAGVADTQYF. J is TRBJ2-3 and V is TRBV11-2; 10 positions match TRBD2. Losses at the gene ends were 1 base for V and 4 bases for J; bases not matched to a gene: 5. The CDR3 loop spans 16 amino acids. Germline lookup yields CDR1 SGHAT and CDR2 FQNNGV. Using reference TRBV11-2 and TRBJ2-3 for the parts outside the CDR3, the full variable domain is EAGVAQSPRYKIIEKRQSVAFWCNPISGHATLYWYQQILGQGPKLLIQFQNNGVVDDSQLPKDRFSAERLKGVDSTLKIQPAKLEDSAVYLCASSLGLAGVADTQYFGPGTRLTVL.

This clonotype was seen more than once but under ten times. The genes are TRBV7-2 and TRBJ2-7; TRBD1 agrees at 8 bases. This CDR3 region has 14 residues. Losses at the gene ends were 7 bases for V and 4 bases for J; bases not matched to a gene: 9. CDR1 and CDR2 from the germline V gene are SGHTA and FQGNSA. In DNA, the CDR3 is TGTGCCAGCACTCCAACAGGGGGACCATACGAGCAGTACTTC. The encoded protein is CASTPTGGPYEQYF.